The clone carrying this TCR beta chain appeared a single time. Clones were read by immunoSEQ multiplex PCR, and TCRdb kept only the in-frame ones, dropping some. The table has about 160,000 clones, over 75% seen once. This entry belongs to a study of blood T cell repertoires in COVID-19. In the study overall: T cells, B-cell-depleted T cells, or PBMCs provided the cDNA or gDNA that served as material.

There are 12 residues in the CDR3. Germline assignment: CDR1 WNHNN and CDR2 SYGVQD (reference sequence). V was pared by 3 bases and J by 7 bases, with 2 bases of the junction left unmatched. Material: peripheral blood. This chain uses TRBV10-1 with TRBJ2-7, with 8 bases that match TRBD2. The TCR comes from an elderly man with COVID-19, enrolled during active disease. CDR3 amino acids: CASSDPGGEQYF. CDR3 bases: TGCGCCAGCAGTGACCCGGGGGGGGAGCAGTACTTC.